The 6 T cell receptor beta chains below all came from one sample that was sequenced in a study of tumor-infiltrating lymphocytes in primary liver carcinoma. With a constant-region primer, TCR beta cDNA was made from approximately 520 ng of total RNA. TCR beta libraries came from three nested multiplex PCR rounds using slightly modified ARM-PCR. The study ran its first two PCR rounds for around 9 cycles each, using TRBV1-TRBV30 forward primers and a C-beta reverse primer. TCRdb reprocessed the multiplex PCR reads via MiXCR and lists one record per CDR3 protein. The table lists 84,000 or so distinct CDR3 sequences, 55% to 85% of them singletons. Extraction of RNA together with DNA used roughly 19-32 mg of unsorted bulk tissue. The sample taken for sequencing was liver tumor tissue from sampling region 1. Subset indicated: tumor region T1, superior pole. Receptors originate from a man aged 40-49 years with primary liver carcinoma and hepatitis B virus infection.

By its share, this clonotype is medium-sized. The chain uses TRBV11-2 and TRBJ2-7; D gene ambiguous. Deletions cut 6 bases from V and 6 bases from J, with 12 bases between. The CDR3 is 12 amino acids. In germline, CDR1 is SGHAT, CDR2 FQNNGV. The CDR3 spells CASSLSRSEQYF. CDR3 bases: TGTGCCAGCAGTTTAAGCAGGTCCGAGCAGTACTTC.

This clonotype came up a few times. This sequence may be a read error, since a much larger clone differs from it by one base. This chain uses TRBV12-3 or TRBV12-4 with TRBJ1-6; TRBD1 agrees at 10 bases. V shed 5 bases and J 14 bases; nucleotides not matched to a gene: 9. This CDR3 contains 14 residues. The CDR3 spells CASSGTGQGISLHF. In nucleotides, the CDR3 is TGTGCCAGCAGTGGGACGGGACAGGGGATATCCCTCCACTTT.

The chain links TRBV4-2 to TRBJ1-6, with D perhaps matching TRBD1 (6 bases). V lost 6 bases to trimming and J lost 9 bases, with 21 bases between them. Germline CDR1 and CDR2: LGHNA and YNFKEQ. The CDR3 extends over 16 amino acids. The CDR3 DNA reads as TGTGCCAGCAGTGAATCCCGAGGGGGGGCTTGTTCACCCCTCCACTTT. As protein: CASSESRGGACSPLHF.

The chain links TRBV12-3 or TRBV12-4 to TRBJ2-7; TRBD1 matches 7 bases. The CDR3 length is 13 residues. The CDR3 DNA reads TGTTCCGGCAGACTGGGACAGTCCAACGAGCAGTACTTC. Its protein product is CSGRLGQSNEQYF.

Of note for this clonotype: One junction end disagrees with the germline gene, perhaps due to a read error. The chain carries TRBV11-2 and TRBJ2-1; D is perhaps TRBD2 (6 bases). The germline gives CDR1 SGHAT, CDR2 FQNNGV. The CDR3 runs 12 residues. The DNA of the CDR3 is TGTGCCACGGGACTGCGATACAACGAGCAGTTCTTC. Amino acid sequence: CATGLRYNEQFF.

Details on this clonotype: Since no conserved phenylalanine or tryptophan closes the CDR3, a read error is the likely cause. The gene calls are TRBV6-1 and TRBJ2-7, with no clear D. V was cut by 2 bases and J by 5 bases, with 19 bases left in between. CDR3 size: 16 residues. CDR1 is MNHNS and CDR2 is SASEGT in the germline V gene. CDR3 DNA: TGTGCCAGCAGTGAAAAGGGCTCGGGTAGATGGGACGAGCAGTACCTC. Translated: CASSEKGSGRWDEQYL.